This TCR beta chain is drawn from a study of T cell responses to AZD1222 COVID-19 vaccine. Study conclusions and caveats: Reportedly, nearly half the spike-specific TCRs target unmutated variant regions. Clonal diversity may have been underestimated in mostly white British donors. Spike-specific TCR breadth and depth were elevated following two AZD1222 doses. CD4 TCRs linked to vaccination spanned spike, dominating at 160-218 and 743-854.

Trimming removed 5 bases at V and 7 bases at J, with 20 bases between. This CDR3 is built from 15 residues. The germline V gene encodes CDR1 LNHDA and CDR2 SQIVND (reference sequence). Details on this clone: What it binds is not known.

Profiled with immunoSEQ multiplex PCR; TCRdb holds only in-frame clones, not every one. The sample lists about 69,000 clones, 75% to 90% seen once, with about 2.7% in the top ten. The source of this sequence is an adult in good health. Sequencing was performed on peripheral blood, taken on day 0 of AZD1222 vaccination. The V call is TRBV19, the J call TRBJ2-5, with D perhaps assigned TRBD1 or TRBD2 (5 bases each). This chain's CDR3 is CASSSGTNYQGTQYF. The CDR3 region has the DNA TGTGCCAGTAGTTCCGGGACCAACTACCAGGGGACCCAGTACTTC.